Below, one T cell receptor beta chain is given with its context. Antigen specificity is unknown. These data belong to a study of OX40 agonist ivuxolimab in advanced cancers. Study-wide context: An agonistic human IgG2 monoclonal antibody against OX40 (CD134) was given. The study's findings and limits: Doses of 0.1 to 3.0 mg/kg were accompanied by clonal expansion of CD4+ and CD8+ blood T cells by week 6. CD8+ T cells (on average) carried more expanded clones than CD4+ T cells. Determination of antigen specificity was not performed for the expanded peripheral T cells.

This table comes from immunoSEQ multiplex PCR, and its TCRdb copy is limited to in-frame clones, with some not included. The data contain about 58,000 clones, less than 90% of them singletons. From germline, CDR1 is DFQATT and CDR2 SNEGSKA (reference sequence). The CDR3 consists of 10 residues. Source: CD4+ or CD8+ T cells sorted from blood, taken in a trial of the OX40 agonist ivuxolimab. The V gene is TRBV20-1, the J gene TRBJ2-5; a weak D match, TRBD1 (5 bases). This receptor was identified in an adult with an advanced solid tumor such as melanoma, head and neck, liver or kidney cancer. This chain's CDR3 is CSVQGETQYF. The DNA of the CDR3 is TGCAGCGTCCAGGGCGAAACCCAGTACTTC.